What follows describes a single T cell receptor (beta chain). Antigen unknown. Profiled with immunoSEQ multiplex PCR; TCRdb holds only in-frame clones, not every one. The sample records 150,000 to 180,000 clones, 86% being singletons. Separate from the approximately 700-subject first cohort was the approximately 110-subject validation cohort, to which the donors belonged. The data belong to a study of cytomegalovirus exposure and HLA in healthy donors. Study-wide findings and caveats: According to the study, roughly 180 TCR beta chains were cytomegalovirus-associated. The TCR clusters that emerged in the first cohort tended, a later analysis found, to co-occur in the 120 or so validation repertoires.

This sequence originates from a human donor in good health. The sequenced material came from PBMCs.

CDR3 protein: CAWSAGLGGNTIYF. The CDR3 DNA sequence: TGTGCCTGGAGCGCAGGGTTAGGAGGAAACACCATATATTTT. The chain carries TRBV30 and TRBJ1-3; possibly TRBD1 for D (5 bases). The CDR3 has 14 residues. In germline, CDR1 is GTSNPN, CDR2 SVGIG (reference sequence). V was trimmed by 3 bases and J by 4 bases, leaving 13 bases between them.